This TCR beta chain appears in the sequencing data of a study of T cells expressing NK-cell markers. The wider study: The TCR beta repertoires originated in sorted CD3+CD56+NKG2C+, CD3+CD56+NKG2C- and CD3+CD56-NKG2C+ T cells. Among eight sequenced donors, seven carried HCMV seropositivity while one was seronegative.

Germline V gene data show CDR1 as SQVTM and CDR2 as ANQGSEA. The CDR3 is 14 amino acids. Template switching by 5'RACE with UMIs generated the TCR beta cDNA. With the 5' RACE reads reprocessed, TCRdb shows one record per CDR3 protein and no DNA. The listing records 200,000 to 300,000 distinct CDR3 sequences. Points from the study as a whole: Dominant NKG2C+ clonotypes accounted for about 1.0-8% of CD8+ T cells in 5 to 7 donors.

As regards this clonotype: Antigen: not known.

The chain recombines TRBV29-1 with TRBJ1-1. Sequencing was done on a sample of blood T cells: a sorted CD56 or NKG2C T cell subset, CD4+ or CD8+ T cells, or bulk PBMC T cells (not recorded which). This TCR came from a young man in good health. CDR3 protein: CSVVAATTLTEAFF.